This T cell receptor (beta chain) was identified during a study of T cells in Graves' hyperthyroidism and ophthalmopathy. Looking at the study overall: The authors collected peripheral blood at initial diagnosis, before any treatment.

Findings of the study overall: Through a model of 13 V-J features, ophthalmopathy was separated from stable hyperthyroidism.

Ophthalmopathy cases met thresholds of Clinical Activity Score at least 3, NOSPECS grade at least 4 and duration under 3 months. Reasons for excluding patients were uncontrolled infection, other autoimmune disease, pregnancy or lactation. This clonotype has only a few counts. The antigen remains unidentified. TCR beta CDR3 region amplification was performed from RNA transcripts. TCR CDR3 regions were first amplified by RT-PCR with HTBI primers. TCRdb passed the multiplex PCR reads through MiXCR, listing each CDR3 protein once. Of around 490,000 distinct CDR3 sequences listed, just under 20% are singletons. The CDR3 is 12 residues long. Trimming removed 1 base at V and 13 bases at J, with 11 bases between. Germline CDR1 reads LNHNV; CDR2 reads YYDKDF (reference sequence).

The sequence was obtained from a man aged 40-55 years with Graves' ophthalmopathy. Sequenced input: blood. This chain connects TRBV15 to TRBJ2-1; D perhaps matches TRBD1 (5 bases). CDR3 DNA: TGTGCCACCAGCAGAGTAGGGGTGTTCCAGTTCTTC. It codes for CATSRVGVFQFF.